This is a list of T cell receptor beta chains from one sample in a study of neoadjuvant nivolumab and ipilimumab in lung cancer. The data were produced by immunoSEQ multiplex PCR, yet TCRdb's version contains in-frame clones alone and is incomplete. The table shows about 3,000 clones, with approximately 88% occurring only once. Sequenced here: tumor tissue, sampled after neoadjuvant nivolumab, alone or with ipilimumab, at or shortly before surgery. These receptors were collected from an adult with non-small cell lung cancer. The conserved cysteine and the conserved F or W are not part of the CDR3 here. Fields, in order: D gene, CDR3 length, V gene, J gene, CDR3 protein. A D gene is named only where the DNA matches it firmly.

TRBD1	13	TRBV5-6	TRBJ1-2	ASINRQGRGYGYT
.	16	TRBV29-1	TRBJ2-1	SVEGWGNGPRSYNEQF
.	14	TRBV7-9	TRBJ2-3	ASSATGTFSTDTQY
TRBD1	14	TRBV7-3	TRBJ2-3	ASSLPLGGGTDTQY
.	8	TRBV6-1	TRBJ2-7	ASKRQEQY
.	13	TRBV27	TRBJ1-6	ASSLRGSYNSPLH
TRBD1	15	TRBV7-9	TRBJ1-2	ASSHAGQAAGDYGYT
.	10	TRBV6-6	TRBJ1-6	AAGIYNSPLH
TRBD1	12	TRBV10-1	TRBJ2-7	ASSGGTGGGEQY
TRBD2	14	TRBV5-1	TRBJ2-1	ASSLVRRGSYNEQF
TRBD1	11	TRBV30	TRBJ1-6	ANTQGANSPLH
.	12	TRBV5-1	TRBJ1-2	ASSLSSESYGYT
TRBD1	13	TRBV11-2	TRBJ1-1	ASSIRTGGNTEAF
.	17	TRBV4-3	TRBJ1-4	ASSQDQAGAVFSNEKLF
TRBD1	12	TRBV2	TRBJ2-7	ASSYRGTTYEQY
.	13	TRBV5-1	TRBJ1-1	ASSLEAGVATEAF
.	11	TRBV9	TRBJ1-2	ASSADGNYGYT
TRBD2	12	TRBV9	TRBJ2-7	ASSVGEGTYEQY
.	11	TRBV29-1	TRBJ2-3	SGRTAIPDTQY
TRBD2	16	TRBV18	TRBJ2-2	ASSPSALAGGHTGELF
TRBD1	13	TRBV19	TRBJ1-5	ASRLDRAINQPQH
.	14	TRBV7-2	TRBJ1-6	ASSLTGKRMNSPLH
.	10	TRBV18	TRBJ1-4	ASSPGREKLF
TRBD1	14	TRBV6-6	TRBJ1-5	ASSYTPGQGSDPQH
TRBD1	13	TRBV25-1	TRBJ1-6	ASSKPGQGNSPLH
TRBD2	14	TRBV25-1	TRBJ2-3	ASSPGLAGGRDTQY
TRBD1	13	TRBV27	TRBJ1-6	ASSLAGQGNSPLH
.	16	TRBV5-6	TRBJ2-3	ASSRLYYPHARTDTQY
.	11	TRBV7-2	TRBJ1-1	ASSLTPNTEAF
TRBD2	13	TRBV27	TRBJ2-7	ASSLTPGLAYEQY
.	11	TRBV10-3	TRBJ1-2	AISPQSNYGYT
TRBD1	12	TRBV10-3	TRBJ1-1	AIRPGQENTEAF
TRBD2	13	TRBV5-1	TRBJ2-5	ASSYRTSGGETQY
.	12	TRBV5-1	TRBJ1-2	ASSLRDISYGYT
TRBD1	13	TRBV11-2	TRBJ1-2	ASSTRQGTNYGYT
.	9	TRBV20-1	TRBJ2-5	SASFGETQY
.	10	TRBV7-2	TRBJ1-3	ASNRVGNTIY
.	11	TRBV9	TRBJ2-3	ASSVVSTDTQY
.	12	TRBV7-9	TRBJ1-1	AGAIMGLNTEAF
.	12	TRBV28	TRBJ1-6	ASSLDGDNSPLH
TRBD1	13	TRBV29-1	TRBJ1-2	SVVTGQGARYGYT
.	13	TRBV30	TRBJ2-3	AWSVRGGATDTQY
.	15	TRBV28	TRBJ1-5	ASSPSPWRGSNQPQH
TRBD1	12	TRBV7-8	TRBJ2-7	ASSLVPDRDEQY
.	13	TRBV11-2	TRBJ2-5	ASSLPPGSQETQY
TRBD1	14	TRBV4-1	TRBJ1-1	ASSQDPGTGGIEAF
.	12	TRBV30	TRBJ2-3	AWGRGAGTDTQY
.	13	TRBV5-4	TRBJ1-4	ASSGREATNEKLF
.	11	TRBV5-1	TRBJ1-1	ASRRVELSEAF
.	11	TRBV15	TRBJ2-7	ATSVRLVNEQY
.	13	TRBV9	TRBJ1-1	ASSLYSDMNTEAF
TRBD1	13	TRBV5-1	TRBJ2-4	ASSLDRGRGNIQY
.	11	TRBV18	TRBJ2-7	ASSQTGGYEQY
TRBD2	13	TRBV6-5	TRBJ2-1	ASSYSGLEGNEQF
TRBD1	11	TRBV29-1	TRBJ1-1	SAVGGLNTEAF
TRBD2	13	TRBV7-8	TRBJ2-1	ASSLAVSGGNEQF
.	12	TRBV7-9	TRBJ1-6	ASSPPAGVSPLH
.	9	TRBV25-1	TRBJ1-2	ASKSGHGYT
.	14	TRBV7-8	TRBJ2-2	ASSLSHRGGTGELF